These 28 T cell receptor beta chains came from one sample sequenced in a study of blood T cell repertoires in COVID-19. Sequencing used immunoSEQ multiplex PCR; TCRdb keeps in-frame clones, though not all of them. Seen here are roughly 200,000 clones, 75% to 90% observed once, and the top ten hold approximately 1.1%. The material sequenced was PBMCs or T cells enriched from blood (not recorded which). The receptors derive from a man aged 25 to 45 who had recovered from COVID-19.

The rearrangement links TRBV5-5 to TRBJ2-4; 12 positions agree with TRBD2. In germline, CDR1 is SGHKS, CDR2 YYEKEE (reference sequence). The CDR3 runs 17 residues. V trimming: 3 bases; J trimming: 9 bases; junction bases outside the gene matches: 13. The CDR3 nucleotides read TGTGCCAGCAGCTCGATCCTGACTAGCGGGGGCGCGAGCATTCAGTACTTC. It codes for CASSSILTSGGASIQYF.

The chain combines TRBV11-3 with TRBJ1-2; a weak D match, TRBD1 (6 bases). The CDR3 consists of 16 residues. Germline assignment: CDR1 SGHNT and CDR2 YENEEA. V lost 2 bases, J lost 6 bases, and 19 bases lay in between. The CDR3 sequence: CASSLKGGRAGHGYTF. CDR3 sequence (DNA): TGTGCCAGCAGCTTAAAAGGGGGACGAGCCGGTCATGGCTACACCTTC.

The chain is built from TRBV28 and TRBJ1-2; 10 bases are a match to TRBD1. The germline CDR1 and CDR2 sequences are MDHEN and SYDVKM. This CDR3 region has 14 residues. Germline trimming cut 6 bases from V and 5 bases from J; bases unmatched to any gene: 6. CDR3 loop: CASSPGQGRYGYTF. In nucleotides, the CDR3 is TGTGCCAGCAGCCCGGGACAGGGGAGGTATGGCTACACCTTC.

CDR3 in DNA: TGCGCCAGCAGCCAGGTTACCTACAGGGACCCGAATATGAACACTGAAGCTTTCTTT. As protein: CASSQVTYRDPNMNTEAFF. V gene TRBV4-3 combines with J gene TRBJ1-1; TRBD1 might be the D (6 bases). CDR1 and CDR2 from the germline V gene are LGHNA and YSLEER. This CDR3 is 19 amino acids long. With 3 bases removed from V and 0 bases from J, the gap between germline ends came to 23 bases.

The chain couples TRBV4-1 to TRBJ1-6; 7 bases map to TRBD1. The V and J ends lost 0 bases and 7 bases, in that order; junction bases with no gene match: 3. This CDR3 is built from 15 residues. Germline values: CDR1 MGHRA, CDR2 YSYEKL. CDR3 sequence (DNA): TGCGCCAGCAGCCAAGAAGGACAGGACAATTCACCCCTCCACTTT. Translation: CASSQEGQDNSPLHF.

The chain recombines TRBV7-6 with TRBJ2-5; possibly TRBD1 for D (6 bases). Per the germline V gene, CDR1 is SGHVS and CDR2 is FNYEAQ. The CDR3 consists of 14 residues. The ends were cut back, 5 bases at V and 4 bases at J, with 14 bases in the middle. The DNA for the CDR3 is TGTGCCAGCAGCCCCGGGCAGGGGCTAGAGACCCAGTACTTC. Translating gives CASSPGQGLETQYF.

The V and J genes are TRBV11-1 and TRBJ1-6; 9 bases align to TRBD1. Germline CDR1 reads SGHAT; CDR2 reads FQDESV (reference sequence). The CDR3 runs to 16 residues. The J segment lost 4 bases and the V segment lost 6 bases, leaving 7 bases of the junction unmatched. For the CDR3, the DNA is TGTGCCAGCAGTCGGGACAGGGTGGATTATAATTCACCCCTCCACTTT. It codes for CASSRDRVDYNSPLHF.

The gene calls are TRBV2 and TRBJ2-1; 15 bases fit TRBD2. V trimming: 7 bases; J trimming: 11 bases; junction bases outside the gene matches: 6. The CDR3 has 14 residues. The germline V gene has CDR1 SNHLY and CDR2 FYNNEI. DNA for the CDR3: TGTGCCAGCAACGGACTAGCGGGGGGGCGGAAGCAGTTCTTC. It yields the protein CASNGLAGGRKQFF.

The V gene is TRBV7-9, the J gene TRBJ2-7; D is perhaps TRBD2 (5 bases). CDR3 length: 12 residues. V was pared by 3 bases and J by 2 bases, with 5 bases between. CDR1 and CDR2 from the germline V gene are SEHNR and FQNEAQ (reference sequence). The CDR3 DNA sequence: TGTGCCAGCAGCTTGACTACCTACGAGCAGTACTTC. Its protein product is CASSLTTYEQYF.

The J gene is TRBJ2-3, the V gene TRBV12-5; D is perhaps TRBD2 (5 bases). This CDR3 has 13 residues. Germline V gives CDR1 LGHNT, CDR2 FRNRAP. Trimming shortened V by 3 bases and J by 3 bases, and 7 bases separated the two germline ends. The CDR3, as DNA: TGTGCTAGTGGTTTCGGGGTAACAGATACGCAGTATTTT. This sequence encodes CASGFGVTDTQYF.

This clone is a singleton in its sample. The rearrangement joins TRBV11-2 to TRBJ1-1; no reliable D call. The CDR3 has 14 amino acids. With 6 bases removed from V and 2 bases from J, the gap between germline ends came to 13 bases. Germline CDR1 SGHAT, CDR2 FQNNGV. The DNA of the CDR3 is TGTGCCAGCAGACCAACACCCTTCAACACTGAAGCTTTCTTT. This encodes CASRPTPFNTEAFF.

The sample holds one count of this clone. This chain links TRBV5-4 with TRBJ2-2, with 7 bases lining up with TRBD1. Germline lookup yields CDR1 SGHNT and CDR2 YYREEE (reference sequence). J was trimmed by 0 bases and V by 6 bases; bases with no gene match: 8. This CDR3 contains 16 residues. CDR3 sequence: CASNHRQGPNTGELFF. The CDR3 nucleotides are TGTGCCAGCAACCACCGACAGGGACCGAACACCGGGGAGCTGTTTTTT.

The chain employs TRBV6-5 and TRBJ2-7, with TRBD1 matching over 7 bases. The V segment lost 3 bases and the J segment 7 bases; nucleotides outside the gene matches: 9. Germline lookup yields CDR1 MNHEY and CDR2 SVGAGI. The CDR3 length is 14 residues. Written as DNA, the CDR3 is TGTGCCAGCAGTTATATAGGGGGCTCAGGGGAGCAGTACTTC. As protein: CASSYIGGSGEQYF.

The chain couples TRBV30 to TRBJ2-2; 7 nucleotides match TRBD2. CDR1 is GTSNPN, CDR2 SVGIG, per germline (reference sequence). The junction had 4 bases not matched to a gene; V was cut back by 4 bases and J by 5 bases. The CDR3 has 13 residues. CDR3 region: CAWTSGWTGELFF. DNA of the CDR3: TGTGCCTGGACTAGCGGATGGACCGGGGAGCTGTTTTTT.

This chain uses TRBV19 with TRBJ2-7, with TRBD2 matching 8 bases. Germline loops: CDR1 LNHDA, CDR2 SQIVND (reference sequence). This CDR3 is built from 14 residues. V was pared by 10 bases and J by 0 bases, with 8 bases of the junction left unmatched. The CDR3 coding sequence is TGTGCCACCCGATTAACTAGCGGCTCCTACGAGCAGTACTTC. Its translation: CATRLTSGSYEQYF.

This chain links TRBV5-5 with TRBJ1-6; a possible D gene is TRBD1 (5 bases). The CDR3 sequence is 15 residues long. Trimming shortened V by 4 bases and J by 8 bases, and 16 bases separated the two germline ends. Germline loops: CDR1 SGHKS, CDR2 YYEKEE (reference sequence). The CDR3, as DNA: TGTGCCAGCAGCCATGGGAGGGGATACGATTCACCCCTCCACTTT. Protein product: CASSHGRGYDSPLHF.

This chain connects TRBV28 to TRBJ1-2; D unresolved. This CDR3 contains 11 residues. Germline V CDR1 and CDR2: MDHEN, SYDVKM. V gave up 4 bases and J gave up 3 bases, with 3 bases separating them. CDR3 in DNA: TGTGCCAGCAGTTCCTACTATGGCTACACCTTC. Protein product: CASSSYYGYTF.

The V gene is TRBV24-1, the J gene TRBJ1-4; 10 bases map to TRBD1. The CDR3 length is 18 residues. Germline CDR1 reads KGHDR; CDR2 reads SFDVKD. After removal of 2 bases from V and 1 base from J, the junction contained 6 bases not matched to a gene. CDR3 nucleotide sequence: TGTGCCACCAGTGATTGGCCGGGACAGGGGTTAACTAATGAAAAACTGTTTTTT. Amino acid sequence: CATSDWPGQGLTNEKLFF.

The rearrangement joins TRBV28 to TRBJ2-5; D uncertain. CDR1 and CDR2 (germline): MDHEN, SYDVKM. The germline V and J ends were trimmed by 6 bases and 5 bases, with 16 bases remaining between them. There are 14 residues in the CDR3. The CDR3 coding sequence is TGTGCCAGCAGCCCTCCGAGGAGTCTGGAGACCCAGTACTTC. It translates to CASSPPRSLETQYF.

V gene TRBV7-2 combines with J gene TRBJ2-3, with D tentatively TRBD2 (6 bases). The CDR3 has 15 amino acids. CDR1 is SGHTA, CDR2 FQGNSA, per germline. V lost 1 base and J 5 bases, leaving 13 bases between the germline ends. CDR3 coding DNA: TGTGCCAGCAGCTTAGTGGAGGGGTCTAAAGATACGCAGTATTTT. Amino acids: CASSLVEGSKDTQYF.

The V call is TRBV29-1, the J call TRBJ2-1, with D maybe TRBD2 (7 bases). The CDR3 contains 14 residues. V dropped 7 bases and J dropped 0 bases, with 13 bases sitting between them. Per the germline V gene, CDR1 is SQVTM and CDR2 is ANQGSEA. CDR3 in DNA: TGCAGCGCCGCGGGGGCTAGCTCCTACAATGAGCAGTTCTTC. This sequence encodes CSAAGASSYNEQFF.

The chain's CDR3 is CATSERPTGSGETQYF. The CDR3 DNA is TGTGCCACCAGCGAACGACCCACAGGGTCCGGGGAGACCCAGTACTTC. The chain is built from TRBV15 and TRBJ2-5; a possible D gene is TRBD1 (6 bases). Trimming left V 5 bases short and J 5 bases short, with 21 bases between. The CDR3 contains 16 residues. The germline V gene has CDR1 LNHNV and CDR2 YYDKDF (reference sequence). The variable domain in full, completed from reference TRBV15 and TRBJ2-5, reads DAMVIQNPRYQVTQFGKPVTLSCSQTLNHNVMYWYQQKSSQAPKLLFHYYDKDFNNEADTPDNFQSRRPNTSFCFLDIRSPGLGDTAMYLCATSERPTGSGETQYFGPGTRLLVL.

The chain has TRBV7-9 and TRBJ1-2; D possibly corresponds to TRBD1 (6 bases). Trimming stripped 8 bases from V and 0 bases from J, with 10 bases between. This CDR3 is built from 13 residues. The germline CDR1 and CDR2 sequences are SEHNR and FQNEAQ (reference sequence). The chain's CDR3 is CASGDTPNYGYTF. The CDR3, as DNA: TGTGCCAGCGGGGACACACCTAACTATGGCTACACCTTC. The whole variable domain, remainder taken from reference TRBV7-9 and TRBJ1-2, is DTGVSQNPRHKITKRGQNVTFRCDPISEHNRLYWYRQTLGQGPEFLTYFQNEAQLEKSRLLSDRFSAERPKGSFSTLEIQRTEQGDSAMYLCASGDTPNYGYTFGSGTRLTVV.

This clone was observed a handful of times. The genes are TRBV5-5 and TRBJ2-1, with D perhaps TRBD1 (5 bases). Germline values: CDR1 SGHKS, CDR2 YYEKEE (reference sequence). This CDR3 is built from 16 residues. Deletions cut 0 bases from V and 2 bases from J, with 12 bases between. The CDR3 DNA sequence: TGTGCCAGCAGCTTGGGAGGTGTAGGGGCCTACAATGAGCAGTTCTTC. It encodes CASSLGGVGAYNEQFF.

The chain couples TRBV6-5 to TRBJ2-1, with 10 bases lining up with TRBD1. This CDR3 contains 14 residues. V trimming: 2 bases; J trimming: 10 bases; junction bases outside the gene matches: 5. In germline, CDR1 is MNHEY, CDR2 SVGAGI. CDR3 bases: TGTGCCAGCAGTTACGGGACAGGGGTAAAGGAGCAGTTCTTC. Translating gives CASSYGTGVKEQFF.

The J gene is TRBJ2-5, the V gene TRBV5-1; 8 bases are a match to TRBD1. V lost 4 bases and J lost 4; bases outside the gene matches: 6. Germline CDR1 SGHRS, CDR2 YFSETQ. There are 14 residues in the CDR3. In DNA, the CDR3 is TGCGCCAGCAGCCTAACTACAGGGGGAGAGACCCAGTACTTC. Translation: CASSLTTGGETQYF. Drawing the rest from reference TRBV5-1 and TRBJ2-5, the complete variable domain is KAGVTQTPRYLIKTRGQQVTLSCSPISGHRSVSWYQQTPGQGLQFLFEYFSETQRNKGNFPGRFSGRQFSNSRSEMNVSTLELGDSALYLCASSLTTGGETQYFGPGTRLLVL.

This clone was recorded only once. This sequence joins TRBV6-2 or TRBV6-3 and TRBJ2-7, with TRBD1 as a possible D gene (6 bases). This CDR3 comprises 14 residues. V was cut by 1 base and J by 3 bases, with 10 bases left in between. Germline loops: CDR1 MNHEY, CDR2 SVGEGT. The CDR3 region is CASSYWDKDYEQYF. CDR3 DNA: TGTGCCAGCAGTTACTGGGACAAGGACTACGAGCAGTACTTC.

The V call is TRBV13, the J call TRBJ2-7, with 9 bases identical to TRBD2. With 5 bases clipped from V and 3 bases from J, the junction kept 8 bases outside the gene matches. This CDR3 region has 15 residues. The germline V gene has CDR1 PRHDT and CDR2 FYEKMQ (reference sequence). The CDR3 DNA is TGTGCCAGCAGCAGTAGTAGCGGGAGAAACTACGAGCAGTACTTC. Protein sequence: CASSSSSGRNYEQYF.